The 9 T cell receptor beta chains below were found in one sample sequenced in a study of response to subunit inactivated influenza vaccine. TCRdb analysed the RT-PCR reads with MiXCR anew, one entry per CDR3 protein. The table includes fewer than 750,000 distinct CDR3 sequences, approximately 14% detected once. The starting material was PBMCs from blood, obtained 11 to 12 days after vaccination. Receptor source: a man over 45 who received an inactivated influenza vaccine.

The rearrangement joins TRBV20-1 to TRBJ2-3, with D possibly matching TRBD2 (6 bases). The V end was cut by 8 bases, the J end by 0 bases, with 21 bases between. Germline V lookup: CDR1 DFQATT, CDR2 SNEGSKA (reference sequence). This CDR3 has 16 amino acids. The CDR3 nucleotides are TGCAGTTCACTCGGGACTCGCCACTCTAGCACAGATACGCAGTATTTT. Translated, it gives CSSLGTRHSSTDTQYF.

This chain connects TRBV25-1 to TRBJ2-2; 7 bases are a match to TRBD2. Germline CDR1 MGHDK, CDR2 SYGVNS. J lost 4 bases, V lost 6 bases, and 8 bases had no gene match. The CDR3 totals 15 residues. The CDR3 DNA is TGTGCCAGCAGCAGAGGGACTAAAAGCACCGGGGAGCTGTTTTTT. As protein: CASSRGTKSTGELFF.

This clonotype was picked up a small number of times. CDR3 nucleotides: TGCAGTGCTAGAGATGGGACAGCTGGAAACACCATATATTTT. This encodes CSARDGTAGNTIYF. The V and J genes are TRBV20-1 and TRBJ1-3; 7 nucleotides line up with TRBD1. Germline lookup yields CDR1 DFQATT and CDR2 SNEGSKA (reference sequence). Germline trimming cut 0 bases from V and 2 bases from J; bases unmatched to any gene: 1. The CDR3 contains 14 residues.

The chain is built from TRBV6-2 or TRBV6-3 and TRBJ1-5; D unresolved. This CDR3 is 15 amino acids long. The V end was cut by 7 bases, the J end by 2 bases, with 15 bases between. The germline gives CDR1 MNHEY, CDR2 SVGEGT. In DNA form, the CDR3 reads TGTGCCAGCACCACGGGAACCTGGGGCAATCAGCCCCAGCATTTT. Translating it yields CASTTGTWGNQPQHF.

This clonotype was seen ten or more times. The chain employs TRBV20-1 and TRBJ1-5; D perhaps matches TRBD1 (5 bases). Germline V gives CDR1 DFQATT, CDR2 SNEGSKA (reference sequence). Between the trimmed V and J ends, which lost 8 bases and 8 bases, there was a span of 16 bases. The CDR3 contains 12 residues. The CDR3 here is CSTRSLREPQHF. The CDR3 bases are TGCAGTACTCGGAGCCTCAGGGAGCCCCAGCATTTT.

This clonotype has more than one count but fewer than ten. The V and J genes are TRBV11-1 and TRBJ2-5; D is undetermined. Germline lookup yields CDR1 SGHAT and CDR2 FQDESV (reference sequence). The V end was cut by 0 bases, the J end by 4 bases, with 12 bases between. The CDR3 has 15 amino acids. The CDR3 protein is CASSLAGAGGETQYF. CDR3 coding DNA: TGTGCCAGCAGCTTAGCGGGTGCAGGCGGAGAGACCCAGTACTTC.

This clonotype was seen more than once but under ten times. CDR3: CASSPMTGNDNSPLHF. Written as DNA, the CDR3 is TGTGCCAGCTCACCGATGACAGGGAATGATAATTCACCCCTCCACTTT. The chain employs TRBV18 and TRBJ1-6; 7 positions agree with TRBD1. CDR3 size: 16 residues. The germline V gene has CDR1 KGHSH and CDR2 LQKENI. J gave up 5 bases and V 3 bases, and 7 bases lay outside the gene matches.

The chain employs TRBV7-7 and TRBJ2-3; weak D call: TRBD2 (6 bases). This CDR3 spans 13 amino acids. Germline V gives CDR1 SSHAT, CDR2 FNYEAQ (reference sequence). V was pared by 3 bases and J by 6 bases, with 10 bases between. The CDR3 DNA follows: TGTGCCAGCAGCTTTTCGGGAGACGATACGCAGTATTTT. Protein product: CASSFSGDDTQYF.

The V and J genes are TRBV7-9 and TRBJ2-7; D not certain. CDR1 and CDR2 (germline): SEHNR, FQNEAQ (reference sequence). Trimming removed 5 bases at V and 1 base at J, with 12 bases between. There are 14 residues in the CDR3. CDR3 coding DNA: TGTGCCAGCAGCCGACCTTCGAGTTCCTACGAGCAGTACTTC. Amino acid sequence: CASSRPSSSYEQYF.